Below, 32 T cell receptor beta chains from the same sample are listed, as sequenced in a study of blood T cell repertoires in COVID-19. This table comes from immunoSEQ multiplex PCR, and its TCRdb copy is limited to in-frame clones, with some not included. The repertoire consists of approximately 130,000 clones, with roughly four fifths occurring once and the leading ten covering 10% to 12%. The sequencing sample was made of peripheral blood. The source is a human donor in a cohort sampled during active COVID-19.

The chain uses TRBV6-5 and TRBJ1-3; D not certain. Germline V gene data show CDR1 as MNHEY and CDR2 as SVGAGI. The CDR3 totals 15 residues. V shed 10 bases and J shed 4 bases, with 20 bases lying between them. CDR3 loop: CATLRWSARGNTIYF. CDR3 nucleotides: TGTGCCACCCTAAGATGGAGTGCGAGAGGAAACACCATATATTTT.

Here the CDR3 reads CASSIRTGGAYEQYF. The DNA for the CDR3 is TGTGCCAGTAGTATTAGGACAGGGGGCGCGTACGAGCAGTACTTC. The chain employs TRBV19 and TRBJ2-7; TRBD1 matches 11 bases. The CDR3 has 15 residues. CDR1 LNHDA and CDR2 SQIVND come from the germline V gene (reference sequence). Germline trimming cut 3 bases from V and 4 bases from J; bases unmatched to any gene: 5.

In its sample, this clone was seen many times. V is TRBV6-5 and J is TRBJ1-4; TRBD1 matches 8 bases. CDR3 length equals 12 residues. Germline V gene lookup returns CDR1 MNHEY and CDR2 SVGAGI. V was pared by 6 bases and J by 8 bases, with 2 bases of the junction left unmatched. The CDR3, as DNA: TGTGCCAGCAGCCGGGACAGGGAAAAACTGTTTTTT. This encodes CASSRDREKLFF.

This chain connects TRBV6-2 or TRBV6-3 to TRBJ2-2, with 10 bases lining up with TRBD2. J gave up 1 base and V 5 bases, and 4 bases lay outside the gene matches. Germline CDR1 is MNHEY and CDR2 is SVGEGT. The CDR3 spans 16 residues. The CDR3 protein is CASSRRTSGNTGELFF. The CDR3 DNA reads TGTGCCAGCAGTCGCCGGACTAGCGGGAACACCGGGGAGCTGTTTTTT.

The chain has TRBV30 and TRBJ2-2; D not resolved. V dropped 4 bases and J dropped 4 bases, with 7 bases sitting between them. In germline, CDR1 is GTSNPN, CDR2 SVGIG (reference sequence). This CDR3 is 12 amino acids long. CDR3 sequence (DNA): TGTGCCTGGACTTCTTCCACCGGGGAGCTGTTTTTT. It translates to CAWTSSTGELFF.

In its sample, this clone was seen many times. The chain has TRBV19 and TRBJ1-5; D gene ambiguous. Germline V gene lookup returns CDR1 LNHDA and CDR2 SQIVND (reference sequence). The CDR3 runs to 14 residues. Trimming stripped 6 bases from V and 4 bases from J, with 13 bases between. This CDR3 reads CASSLRGTNQPQHF. The CDR3 DNA follows: TGTGCCAGTAGCCTCCGGGGTACTAATCAGCCCCAGCATTTT.

In this sample, this clone turned up once. The chain employs TRBV6-5 and TRBJ2-3; perhaps TRBD2 as D (6 bases). The V gene's germline CDR1 is MNHEY and CDR2 SVGAGI. V dropped 8 bases and J dropped 4 bases, with 19 bases sitting between them. The CDR3 contains 15 residues. The CDR3 DNA sequence: TGTGCCAGCGGACTACCGGGCCCGTACTCAGATACGCAGTATTTT. Translating it yields CASGLPGPYSDTQYF.

This clone has just a few counts. The chain combines TRBV7-3 with TRBJ1-1; no reliable D call. Germline assignment: CDR1 SGHTA and CDR2 FQGTGA. V lost 4 bases, J lost 5 bases, and 11 bases lay in between. CDR3 length equals 13 residues. This CDR3 reads CASSSAEDTEAFF. DNA for the CDR3: TGTGCCAGCAGCTCCGCGGAGGATACTGAAGCTTTCTTT.

The chain has TRBV27 and TRBJ1-1; 7 bases align to TRBD1. This CDR3 is 14 amino acids long. Germline V gene sequence: CDR1 MNHEY, CDR2 SMNVEV (reference sequence). With 5 bases clipped from V and 5 bases from J, the junction kept 8 bases outside the gene matches. CDR3 sequence: CASSTPGGGTEAFF. The CDR3 region has the DNA TGTGCCAGCAGTACCCCAGGGGGAGGAACTGAAGCTTTCTTT.

The J gene is TRBJ1-5, the V gene TRBV2; TRBD1 agrees at 10 bases. This CDR3 region has 15 residues. V dropped 6 bases and J dropped 4; count of bases not matched to a gene: 6. Germline CDR1 and CDR2: SNHLY and FYNNEI. CDR3 bases: TGTGCCAGCAGCCAGACAGGGGGCCTAAATCAGCCCCAGCATTTT. It specifies CASSQTGGLNQPQHF.

This clone appeared a single time. V usage is TRBV27 and J usage is TRBJ1-2; no clear D. V gave up 6 bases and J gave up 4 bases, with 15 bases separating them. The CDR3 is 14 residues long. Germline assignment: CDR1 MNHEY and CDR2 SMNVEV (reference sequence). The CDR3, as DNA: TGTGCCAGCAGGCGGGCACTACGGGGCTATGGCTACACCTTC. The encoded protein is CASRRALRGYGYTF.

The J gene is TRBJ2-7, the V gene TRBV28; TRBD2 is a possible D gene (5 bases). The CDR3 runs to 13 residues. Trimming left V 5 bases short and J 10 bases short, with 18 bases between. Germline CDR1 reads MDHEN; CDR2 reads SYDVKM. The CDR3 reads CASSPAPGSEQYF. In DNA form, the CDR3 reads TGTGCCAGCAGTCCCGCCCCGGGGTCAGAACAGTACTTC.

This clone was seen only once. The chain joins TRBV3-1 (or the pseudogene TRBV3-2) to TRBJ1-5; a possible D gene is TRBD1 (6 bases). The germline V gene has CDR1 LGHDT and CDR2 YNNKEL (reference sequence). Trimming took off 4 bases at V and 2 bases at J, with 18 bases between the two ends. The CDR3 is 17 amino acids. CDR3 bases: TGTGCCAGCAGCCCCTCCCGGGGGGGCTGGGGCAATCAGCCCCAGCATTTT. Its protein product is CASSPSRGGWGNQPQHF.

The chain carries TRBV24-1 and TRBJ2-7; 9 nucleotides match TRBD2. The germline V gene has CDR1 KGHDR and CDR2 SFDVKD. The CDR3 sequence is 15 residues long. V gave up 0 bases and J gave up 6 bases; unmatched junction bases: 5. The CDR3 reads CATSDLKRGAAEQYF. The CDR3 nucleotides are TGTGCCACCAGTGATTTGAAGCGGGGGGCCGCCGAGCAGTACTTC.

This clone was seen only once. The genes are TRBV6-5 and TRBJ2-7; a possible D gene is TRBD2 (5 bases). The CDR3 has 13 residues. The germline V gene has CDR1 MNHEY and CDR2 SVGAGI. With 5 bases removed from V and 3 bases from J, the gap between germline ends came to 11 bases. This CDR3 reads CASSTGMNYEQYF. CDR3 in DNA: TGTGCCAGCAGTACGGGAATGAACTACGAGCAGTACTTC.

The chain employs TRBV4-1 and TRBJ2-1; 7 nucleotides match TRBD2. Germline CDR1 MGHRA, CDR2 YSYEKL. The CDR3 runs to 16 residues. Trimming cost V 4 bases and J 5 bases; bases outside gene matches: 11. DNA of the CDR3: TGCGCCAGCAGCCCCCCTCCCTCCGGGACTAACAATGAGCAGTTCTTC. This sequence encodes CASSPPPSGTNNEQFF.

The chain joins TRBV19 to TRBJ2-1; D gene ambiguous. V lost 3 bases, J lost 8 bases, and 14 bases lay in between. Germline lookup yields CDR1 LNHDA and CDR2 SQIVND (reference sequence). The CDR3 runs to 14 residues. For the CDR3, the DNA is TGTGCCAGTAGTATTCCGGTTGAATCTGATGAGCAGTTCTTC. The encoded protein is CASSIPVESDEQFF.

The chain recombines TRBV15 with TRBJ1-2; 7 positions agree with TRBD1. CDR3 length: 13 amino acids. V gave up 5 bases and J gave up 2 bases; unmatched junction bases: 2. Germline CDR1 reads LNHNV; CDR2 reads YYDKDF (reference sequence). CDR3 in amino acids: CATSPDRNYGYTF. The DNA of the CDR3 is TGTGCCACCAGCCCGGACAGGAACTATGGCTACACCTTC. Full variable domain (outside the CDR3, taken from reference TRBV15 and TRBJ1-2): DAMVIQNPRYQVTQFGKPVTLSCSQTLNHNVMYWYQQKSSQAPKLLFHYYDKDFNNEADTPDNFQSRRPNTSFCFLDIRSPGLGDTAMYLCATSPDRNYGYTFGSGTRLTVV.

This sequence joins TRBV27 and TRBJ2-3, with 11 bases that match TRBD2. J gave up 3 bases and V 5 bases, and 4 bases lay outside the gene matches. The CDR3 is made up of 15 amino acids. Germline CDR1 and CDR2: MNHEY and SMNVEV (reference sequence). CDR3 bases: TGTGCCAGCAGTCCGACTAGCGGGGTGACAGATACGCAGTATTTT. Protein: CASSPTSGVTDTQYF.

The chain is built from TRBV6-5 and TRBJ2-7, with 10 bases identical to TRBD1. V gave up 6 bases and J gave up 7 bases; unmatched junction bases: 12. CDR1 is MNHEY, CDR2 SVGAGI, per germline. The CDR3 consists of 15 residues. The CDR3 is CASRRGGQGIEEQYF. The CDR3 region has the DNA TGTGCCAGCAGAAGGGGGGGACAGGGGATAGAAGAGCAGTACTTC.

This sequence joins TRBV5-8 and TRBJ2-6, with 7 bases identical to TRBD1. With 0 bases clipped from V and 6 bases from J, the junction kept 12 bases outside the gene matches. There are 18 residues in the CDR3. Per germline, CDR1 SGHTS and CDR2 YDEGEE. The CDR3 sequence is CASSLANRGSLVANVLTF. The CDR3 nucleotides read TGTGCCAGCAGCTTGGCCAACAGGGGCTCTCTCGTGGCCAACGTCCTGACTTTC.

As concerns this clone: Sequence at one end of the junction differs from germline and may be a read error. The gene calls are TRBV11-3 and TRBJ2-3; D may be TRBD1 (6 bases). The CDR3 loop spans 17 amino acids. From germline, CDR1 is SGHNT and CDR2 YENEEA. In DNA form, the CDR3 reads TGTACCAGCAGCTTAAGAGGCCAGGGGTCGTTGACAGATACGCAGTATTTT. Translating it yields CTSSLRGQGSLTDTQYF. Together with reference TRBV11-3 and TRBJ2-3, the CDR3 gives the full variable domain: EAGVVQSPRYKIIEKKQPVAFWCNPISGHNTLYWYLQNLGQGPELLIRYENEEAVDDSQLPKDRFSAERLKGVDSTLKIQPAELGDSAVYLCTSSLRGQGSLTDTQYFGPGTRLTVL.

This clone was found once. The chain employs TRBV9 and TRBJ1-4; 9 bases match TRBD1. The germline CDR1 and CDR2 sequences are SGDLS and YYNGEE. The CDR3 is 15 residues long. V dropped 3 bases and J dropped 8; count of bases not matched to a gene: 8. The DNA of the CDR3 is TGTGCCAGCAGCGAAGGACAGGGGCGGAAGGAAAAACTGTTTTTT. Amino acids: CASSEGQGRKEKLFF.

V is TRBV7-9 and J is TRBJ2-5; D perhaps matches TRBD2 (5 bases). Deletions cut 1 base from V and 2 bases from J, with 11 bases between. The CDR3 totals 15 residues. Germline V gene lookup returns CDR1 SEHNR and CDR2 FQNEAQ (reference sequence). CDR3: CASSLGGLLQETQYF. The CDR3 coding sequence is TGTGCCAGCAGCTTAGGTGGACTCCTGCAAGAGACCCAGTACTTC.

The rearrangement joins TRBV15 to TRBJ1-6, with a possible D match to TRBD1 (6 bases). Germline V lookup: CDR1 LNHNV, CDR2 YYDKDF (reference sequence). This CDR3 is 16 amino acids long. The V end lost 0 bases, the J end lost 3 bases, and 9 bases lay between the germline ends. CDR3 nucleotides: TGTGCCACCAGCAGAGAAGGACAGAACTATAATTCACCCCTCCACTTT. Its protein product is CATSREGQNYNSPLHF.

In its sample, this clone was seen a few times. The chain couples TRBV4-1 to TRBJ1-4, with unresolved D. The V end was cut by 1 base, the J end by 8 bases, with 8 bases between. The CDR3 has 13 amino acids. Germline CDR1 and CDR2: MGHRA and YSYEKL. CDR3 amino acids: CASSQGLFEKLFF. CDR3 DNA sequence: TGCGCCAGCAGCCAAGGTCTGTTCGAAAAACTGTTTTTT.

This clone has only a few counts. This sequence joins TRBV5-4 and TRBJ1-1, with 7 bases lining up with TRBD1. The V gene end was trimmed by 4 bases and the J gene end by 1 base; junction bases not matched to a gene: 7. The CDR3 loop spans 15 amino acids. Germline assignment: CDR1 SGHNT and CDR2 YYREEE (reference sequence). CDR3 region: CASSPETGWNTEAFF. CDR3 bases: TGTGCCAGCAGCCCCGAGACAGGGTGGAACACTGAAGCTTTCTTT.

The rearrangement joins TRBV28 to TRBJ1-2; a weak D match, TRBD1 (6 bases). The germline V and J ends were trimmed by 6 bases and 2 bases, with 16 bases remaining between them. CDR3 length: 15 amino acids. The germline V gene encodes CDR1 MDHEN and CDR2 SYDVKM. The CDR3 is CASSDPTGPNYGYTF. In DNA, the CDR3 is TGTGCCAGCAGCGACCCCACAGGGCCCAACTATGGCTACACCTTC.

The chain carries TRBV25-1 and TRBJ1-3; D unresolved. Germline CDR1 is MGHDK and CDR2 is SYGVNS. V lost 3 bases and J 0 bases, leaving 9 bases between the germline ends. The CDR3 is 15 residues long. The CDR3 DNA is TGTGCCAGCAGTGAGGCAGGTAACTCTGGAAACACCATATATTTT. Translation: CASSEAGNSGNTIYF.

The rearrangement uses TRBV18 and TRBJ2-1; 8 bases line up with TRBD1. Germline CDR1 is KGHSH and CDR2 is LQKENI. The CDR3 contains 15 residues. After removal of 5 bases from V and 7 bases from J, the junction contained 10 bases not matched to a gene. CDR3 protein: CASSSQTGVANEQFF. DNA of the CDR3: TGTGCCAGCTCATCGCAGACAGGGGTGGCGAATGAGCAGTTCTTC.

Here the CDR3 DNA reads TGTGCCAGCAGTTATGGACAGTTGAACACTGAAGCTTTCTTT. It is translated as CASSYGQLNTEAFF. The rearrangement links TRBV6-5 to TRBJ1-1; possibly TRBD1 for D (6 bases). The V and J ends lost 3 bases and 0 bases respectively, with 8 bases between them. The CDR3 runs 14 residues. Germline assignment: CDR1 MNHEY and CDR2 SVGAGI.

The V and J genes are TRBV6-2 or TRBV6-3 and TRBJ2-6; 7 bases are a match to TRBD2. J gave up 0 bases and V 5 bases, and 7 bases lay outside the gene matches. The length of the CDR3 is 17 residues. Germline V CDR1 and CDR2: MNHEY, SVGEGT. The CDR3 loop reads CASSDRGGDSGANVLTF. In DNA form, the CDR3 reads TGTGCCAGCAGTGATCGGGGAGGGGACTCTGGGGCCAACGTCCTGACTTTC.